Below, 4 T cell receptor beta chains from the same sample are listed, as sequenced in a study of cytomegalovirus exposure and HLA in healthy donors. PCR involved 60 Vbeta and 13 Jbeta primers. Profiling relied on immunoSEQ multiplex PCR, and the TCRdb table lists in-frame clones only, not all of them. The repertoire includes 93,000 or so clones, 75% to 85% of them detected once, and 10% sits in the top ten. The specimen sequenced was PBMCs. These receptors were taken from a woman under 30 in good health and CMV-seropositive.

This clone turned up a few times. The chain recombines TRBV19 with TRBJ1-2; a weak D match, TRBD1 (6 bases). Germline CDR1 reads LNHDA; CDR2 reads SQIVND (reference sequence). The CDR3 is 14 residues long. Trimming removed 6 bases from V and 7 bases from J, with 18 bases in between. The CDR3 protein is CASSKNRESSGYTF. The DNA for the CDR3 is TGTGCCAGTAGCAAAAACAGGGAATCGTCTGGCTACACCTTC.

The J gene is TRBJ2-7, the V gene TRBV28; possible D gene TRBD1, 6 bases. The CDR3 is 17 residues long. V dropped 3 bases and J dropped 0 bases, with 18 bases sitting between them. Germline lookup yields CDR1 MDHEN and CDR2 SYDVKM. For the CDR3, the DNA is TGTGCCAGCAGTTTTGACAGGAGATTAATCAGCTCCTACGAGCAGTACTTC. It specifies CASSFDRRLISSYEQYF.

The chain carries TRBV6-5 and TRBJ2-1; possible D gene TRBD2, 6 bases. The V end was cut by 6 bases, the J end by 5 bases, with 14 bases between. CDR1 MNHEY and CDR2 SVGAGI come from the germline V gene. The CDR3 consists of 14 residues. CDR3 loop: CASSWTTRDNEQFF. The CDR3 DNA is TGTGCCAGCAGCTGGACTACAAGGGACAATGAGCAGTTCTTC.

J is TRBJ1-1 and V is TRBV18; 7 nucleotides match TRBD1. The V and J ends lost 3 bases and 6 bases, in that order; junction bases with no gene match: 4. Germline assignment: CDR1 KGHSH and CDR2 LQKENI. This CDR3 spans 13 amino acids. Here the CDR3 DNA reads TGTGCCAGCTCACCCCTAGGGACAGCTGAAGCTTTCTTT. Protein: CASSPLGTAEAFF. Variable domain in full (rest from reference TRBV18 and TRBJ1-1): NAGVMQNPRHLVRRRGQEARLRCSPMKGHSHVYWYRQLPEEGLKFMVYLQKENIIDESGMPKERFSAEFPKEGPSILRIQQVVRGDSAAYFCASSPLGTAEAFFGQGTRLTVV.